These 27 T cell receptor beta chains were sequenced from one sample in a study of early T cells in non-severe SARS-CoV-2 infection. TCRdb redid the calling of the 5' RACE reads with MiXCR, one entry per CDR3 protein. Of some 77,000 distinct CDR3 sequences listed, less than 15% are singletons. The starting material was whole blood, obtained at baseline. The source is an adult who was a healthcare worker with PCR-confirmed SARS-CoV-2 infection or an uninfected control (not recorded which). The donor label of this sample is uncertain.

The chain carries TRBV20-1 and TRBJ2-7, with D uncertain. Per the germline V gene, CDR1 is DFQATT and CDR2 is SNEGSKA (reference sequence). The CDR3 is 10 residues long. Trimming removed 6 bases from V and 5 bases from J, with 8 bases in between. The CDR3 is CSALNNEQYF. CDR3 in DNA: TGCAGTGCCCTTAATAACGAGCAGTACTTC.

This rearrangement joins TRBV7-9 to TRBJ2-7; TRBD2 matches at 9 bases. This CDR3 comprises 15 residues. CDR1 SEHNR and CDR2 FQNEAQ come from the germline V gene (reference sequence). The junction had 11 bases not matched to a gene; V was cut back by 5 bases and J by 6 bases. CDR3 residues: CASSPTPLAGAEQYF. CDR3 coding DNA: TGTGCCAGCAGCCCTACTCCGTTAGCGGGGGCCGAGCAGTACTTC.

The V call is TRBV6-5, the J call TRBJ1-4, with TRBD1 as a possible D gene (5 bases). CDR3 length: 16 residues. Deletions cut 0 bases from V and 0 bases from J, with 8 bases between. Germline V gives CDR1 MNHEY, CDR2 SVGAGI. The DNA of the CDR3 is TGTGCCAGCAGTTACTCTGGGGGGACAACTAATGAAAAACTGTTTTTT. Translation gives CASSYSGGTTNEKLFF.

This clonotype was detected many times. The chain is built from TRBV25-1 and TRBJ1-2; 8 positions agree with TRBD1. The CDR3 is 16 amino acids. CDR1 and CDR2 (germline): MGHDK, SYGVNS. Germline trimming cut 6 bases from V and 0 bases from J; bases unmatched to any gene: 9. The CDR3 coding sequence is TGTGCCAGCAGCGAAGGGGGACAGGCGGCTAACTATGGCTACACCTTC. Protein: CASSEGGQAANYGYTF.

Remarks on this clonotype: The germline gene is not matched at one end of the junction; a read error may be the cause. The rearrangement links TRBV29-1 to TRBJ1-5, with no clear D. The CDR3 runs to 12 residues. Germline CDR1 is SQVTM and CDR2 is ANQGSEA. Here the CDR3 reads CSVQDSNQPQHF. The CDR3 DNA is TGCAGCGTTCAAGATAGCAATCAGCCCCAGCATTTT.

This clonotype turned up a few times. The chain couples TRBV28 to TRBJ1-2; weak D call: TRBD1 (6 bases). Germline V gene lookup returns CDR1 MDHEN and CDR2 SYDVKM. The CDR3 runs 13 residues. V lost 7 bases and J 4 bases, leaving 13 bases between the germline ends. The CDR3 nucleotides read TGTGCCAGCACCGGGGGCAGGGGCTATGGCTACACCTTC. It codes for CASTGGRGYGYTF.

The chain carries TRBV30 and TRBJ1-1; D gene unclear. The CDR3 has 13 amino acids. The germline CDR1 and CDR2 sequences are GTSNPN and SVGIG (reference sequence). Trimming took off 4 bases at V and 5 bases at J, with 14 bases between the two ends. The CDR3 protein is CAWTDVRGTEAFF. The CDR3 DNA follows: TGTGCCTGGACCGATGTACGAGGAACTGAAGCTTTCTTT.

A few counts support this clonotype. The chain is built from TRBV27 and TRBJ2-1; 7 bases align to TRBD2. Germline V lookup: CDR1 MNHEY, CDR2 SMNVEV (reference sequence). Trimming took 11 bases from V and 9 from J; bases not matched to a gene: 19. The CDR3 extends over 15 amino acids. DNA of the CDR3: TGTGCCCAACCCCCGGGACCGGGGGGAATAAGTGAGCAGTTCTTC. Translating it yields CAQPPGPGGISEQFF.

This clonotype was counted between two and nine times. The V and J genes are TRBV6-2 or TRBV6-3 and TRBJ2-7, with 9 nucleotides matching TRBD1. CDR3 length equals 16 residues. Germline V gene sequence: CDR1 MNHEY, CDR2 SVGEGT. After removal of 2 bases from V and 0 bases from J, the junction contained 5 bases not matched to a gene. The CDR3 DNA is TGTGCCAGCAGTTACAAACAGGGGGCTCCCTCCTACGAGCAGTACTTC. It translates to CASSYKQGAPSYEQYF.

This clonotype showed up just a few times. This chain joins TRBV20-1 and TRBJ1-5; perhaps TRBD1 as D (6 bases). The V end was cut by 4 bases, the J end by 9 bases, with 22 bases between. The CDR3 has 15 amino acids. Germline V CDR1 and CDR2: DFQATT, SNEGSKA (reference sequence). The CDR3: CSATRQDRDLGPQHF. In DNA form, the CDR3 reads TGCAGTGCTACACGACAGGACCGTGATTTGGGGCCCCAGCATTTT.

This chain joins TRBV5-1 and TRBJ2-5, with D perhaps being TRBD1 or TRBD2 (5 bases each). Per the germline V gene, CDR1 is SGHRS and CDR2 is YFSETQ. This CDR3 has 17 amino acids. V shed 4 bases and J shed 5 bases, with 24 bases lying between them. CDR3 DNA sequence: TGCGCCAGCAGCCTGAACGGGATAGGGCCAAGGGGTGAGACCCAGTACTTC. Its translation: CASSLNGIGPRGETQYF.

This clonotype appeared a few times. The V and J genes are TRBV19 and TRBJ1-2; D remains unclear. Trimming shortened V by 7 bases and J by 8 bases, and 14 bases separated the two germline ends. Germline V CDR1 and CDR2: LNHDA, SQIVND (reference sequence). CDR3 length: 12 residues. CDR3 sequence (DNA): TGTGCCAGTAACCCAAGGGAAGGCGGCTACACCTTC. This gives the protein CASNPREGGYTF.

This clonotype has just a few counts. V is TRBV7-2 and J is TRBJ2-7, with D uncertain. This CDR3 has 14 amino acids. Trimming removed 5 bases from V and 6 bases from J, with 17 bases in between. Germline V CDR1 and CDR2: SGHTA, FQGNSA. The CDR3 nucleotides read TGTGCCAGCAGCCGTTCCCAGACCAGGCTCGAGCAGTACTTC. Translation gives CASSRSQTRLEQYF.

The rearrangement links TRBV7-3 to TRBJ1-4, with a tentative D call TRBD1 (5 bases). The CDR3 runs 10 residues. Trimming pared 7 bases from V and 13 bases from J, leaving 10 bases between. Looked up from germline, CDR1 is SGHTA and CDR2 is FQGTGA. The CDR3 loop reads CASTQATLFF. The DNA of the CDR3 is TGTGCCAGCACACAGGCCACACTGTTTTTT. Looking up the rest from reference TRBV7-3 and TRBJ1-4 gives the full variable domain: GAGVSQTPSNKVTEKGKYVELRCDPISGHTALYWYRQSLGQGPEFLIYFQGTGAADDSGLPNDRFFAVRPEGSVSTLKIQRTERGDSAVYLCASTQATLFFGSGTQLSVL.

This clonotype has only a few counts. The chain recombines TRBV10-1 with TRBJ2-1, with D uncertain. CDR1 WNHNN and CDR2 SYGVQD come from the germline V gene (reference sequence). The CDR3 length is 12 residues. V lost 10 bases, J lost 4 bases, and 11 bases lay in between. DNA of the CDR3: TGCGCCACCGTTGGACCGTACAATGAGCAGTTCTTC. Amino acids: CATVGPYNEQFF.

This clonotype was counted a few times. The rearrangement joins TRBV9 to TRBJ2-1, with 7 nucleotides matching TRBD1. The CDR3 consists of 16 residues. The ends lost 0 bases at V and 2 bases at J; junction bases unmatched: 5. Germline loops: CDR1 SGDLS, CDR2 YYNGEE. DNA for the CDR3: TGTGCCAGCAGCGTAGATGACAGGGCTCCCTACAATGAGCAGTTCTTC. Amino acid sequence: CASSVDDRAPYNEQFF.

This clonotype was observed a handful of times. The V and J genes are TRBV3-1 and TRBJ2-7, with D unresolved. The CDR3 is 14 residues long. Germline V gene sequence: CDR1 LGHDT, CDR2 YNNKEL (reference sequence). V was cut by 0 bases and J by 10 bases, with 16 bases left in between. CDR3 nucleotide sequence: TGTGCCAGCAGCCAAGATAGGGTCCAACCGGCACAGTACTTC. As protein: CASSQDRVQPAQYF.

This chain uses TRBV6-6 with TRBJ1-5; a possible D gene is TRBD1 (6 bases). Germline values: CDR1 MNHNY, CDR2 SVGAGI (reference sequence). The CDR3 sequence is 13 residues long. Trimming shortened V by 4 bases and J by 4 bases, and 8 bases separated the two germline ends. CDR3 residues: CASSSGQNQPQHF. CDR3 DNA: TGTGCCAGCAGTTCAGGACAGAATCAGCCCCAGCATTTT.

This clonotype appeared a few times. The chain carries TRBV19 and TRBJ1-6, with no clear D. The V gene's germline CDR1 is LNHDA and CDR2 SQIVND (reference sequence). The germline V and J ends were trimmed by 9 bases and 7 bases, with 19 bases remaining between them. This CDR3 spans 15 amino acids. CDR3 sequence reads: CASGRFGSSNSPLHF. In DNA form, the CDR3 reads TGTGCCAGCGGAAGGTTTGGCAGCTCAAATTCACCCCTCCACTTT.

The chain links TRBV10-3 to TRBJ1-2; possibly TRBD1 for D (5 bases). CDR3 length: 15 amino acids. The germline V gene has CDR1 ENHRY and CDR2 SYGVKD. Between the trimmed V and J ends, which lost 3 bases and 5 bases, there was a span of 16 bases. The DNA of the CDR3 is TGTGCCATCAGTGAAAGATTGACAGAAGCTTATGGCTACACCTTC. It translates to CAISERLTEAYGYTF.

This clonotype was counted many times. The CDR3 bases are TGTGCCAGCAGTCTGACAGGGCCCGGGGCCAACGTCCTGACTTTC. It is translated as CASSLTGPGANVLTF. The V call is TRBV28, the J call TRBJ2-6, with 7 bases identical to TRBD1. The CDR3 has 15 amino acids. V shed 5 bases and J 4 bases; nucleotides not matched to a gene: 5. Germline CDR1 is MDHEN and CDR2 is SYDVKM.

The chain has TRBV5-6 and TRBJ1-1; perhaps TRBD1 as D (6 bases). Germline assignment: CDR1 SGHDT and CDR2 YYEEEE. With 5 bases removed from V and 3 bases from J, the gap between germline ends came to 11 bases. The CDR3 is made up of 13 amino acids. CDR3 residues: CASSRTGYTEAFF. The CDR3, as DNA: TGTGCCAGCAGTCGTACAGGGTACACTGAAGCTTTCTTT.

The chain recombines TRBV6-6 with TRBJ1-1, with a tentative D call TRBD1 (6 bases). With 4 bases removed from V and 6 bases from J, the gap between germline ends came to 12 bases. CDR3 length: 13 residues. Germline V gene lookup returns CDR1 MNHNY and CDR2 SVGAGI (reference sequence). CDR3 amino acids: CASSFGQTSEAFF. DNA for the CDR3: TGTGCCAGCAGTTTCGGACAGACATCTGAAGCTTTCTTT.

CDR3 amino acids: CATSRDHRGLAKNIQYF. In nucleotides, the CDR3 is TGTGCCACCAGCAGAGATCACCGGGGACTAGCCAAAAACATTCAGTACTTC. The V gene is TRBV15, the J gene TRBJ2-4, with a tentative D call TRBD2 (6 bases). CDR1 is LNHNV and CDR2 is YYDKDF in the germline V gene (reference sequence). The CDR3 is 17 residues long. V lost 0 bases and J 0 bases, leaving 12 bases between the germline ends.

This clonotype has ten or more counts. CDR3 DNA sequence: TGTGCCATCAGTCCCTCCCTGGGAATTGCGGCTTTCTTT. This translates into CAISPSLGIAAFF. V gene TRBV10-3 combines with J gene TRBJ1-1; no clear D. CDR3 size: 13 residues. Trimming pared 5 bases from V and 11 bases from J, leaving 18 bases between. Germline values: CDR1 ENHRY, CDR2 SYGVKD.

This clonotype was observed many times. V usage is TRBV18 and J usage is TRBJ2-3, with TRBD2 as a possible D gene (5 bases). This CDR3 comprises 16 residues. Trimming took off 4 bases at V and 6 bases at J, with 20 bases between the two ends. The germline gives CDR1 KGHSH, CDR2 LQKENI. The CDR3 loop is CASSLYSEGALDTQYF. Written as DNA, the CDR3 is TGTGCCAGCTCACTCTACTCCGAGGGCGCCCTGGATACGCAGTATTTT.

This clonotype came up a few times. DNA for the CDR3: TGTGCCAGCAGTGAATTTCGCAGGAACACTGAAGCTTTCTTT. It codes for CASSEFRRNTEAFF. The chain links TRBV2 to TRBJ1-1; D is undetermined. Trimming took 2 bases from V and 1 from J, leaving 8 bases between them. The germline V gene has CDR1 SNHLY and CDR2 FYNNEI. The CDR3 extends over 14 amino acids.